This T cell receptor (beta chain) appears in the sequencing data of a study of T cells after posttransplantation cyclophosphamide. Ten or more counts support this clone. Per germline, CDR1 MNHEY and CDR2 SVGAGI. The germline V and J ends were trimmed by 6 bases and 8 bases, with 17 bases remaining between them. The CDR3 consists of 14 residues. Busulfan-fludarabine conditioning, marrow transplant, and cyclophosphamide on days +3 and +4 were administered. Clones were read by immunoSEQ multiplex PCR, and TCRdb kept only the in-frame ones, dropping some. This sample carries about 9,100 clones, none of them present only once.

This chain links TRBV6-5 with TRBJ2-1, with D tentatively TRBD1 (6 bases). This receptor was taken from a male patient aged 45-60 years who received an allogeneic stem cell transplant from a related donor and was CMV-positive. Some T cells may originate from the graft donor. Sequencing was performed on PBMCs, taken approximately 330 days after allogeneic stem cell transplant with posttransplant cyclophosphamide. Here the CDR3 reads CASSPGETLDEQFF. As DNA, the CDR3 is TGTGCCAGCAGCCCAGGGGAAACGCTGGATGAGCAGTTCTTC.